The clone carrying this T cell receptor beta chain has ten or more counts. Antigen: not known. TCRdb re-called the 5' RACE reads with MiXCR, one entry per CDR3 protein. The table includes some 130,000 distinct CDR3 sequences, roughly 24% detected once. This sample is drawn from a study of T-cell memory formation after mild COVID-19. Study results and caveats: That cross-reactive memory joined was suggested by some responding clones appearing in pre-infection memory. Nothing showed for sure that second-wave clones peaking on day 37 were SARS-CoV-2 specific.

The CDR3 is 13 residues long. The V end lost 4 bases, the J end lost 1 base, and 8 bases lay between the germline ends. CDR1 and CDR2 (germline): SGHRS, YFSETQ. The sequence was collected from an adult woman who had mild COVID-19 (a few samples of this study predate the infection). Cell type and time point are not known. Material for sequencing was PBMCs or a T cell subset sorted from them (not recorded which). The chain employs TRBV5-1 and TRBJ1-1; no clear D gene. In nucleotides, the CDR3 is TGCGCCAGCAGCATGGACGGGAACACTGAAGCTTTCTTT. It translates to CASSMDGNTEAFF.